The TCR beta chain under discussion was sequenced for a study of graft-versus-host responses after intestinal transplantation. Measured with immunoSEQ multiplex PCR; TCRdb has only the in-frame clones, and not every one. This sample carries about 6,900 clones, roughly 25% of them seen once, and the ten largest clones take roughly 4%. CDR3 length: 17 residues. V was trimmed by 0 bases and J by 6 bases, leaving 20 bases between them. Germline V gene lookup returns CDR1 SGHDT and CDR2 YYEEEE. The sequencing here drew on alloreactive CD4+ T cells from a mixed lymphocyte reaction culture, taken before transplantation. Subset described: CFSE-low proliferating T cells sorted from approximately 6-day pre-transplant mixed lymphocyte reaction (GvH or HvG direction). This sequence was found in a human patient who was an organ donor for intestinal transplantation. This sequence joins TRBV5-6 and TRBJ2-3; D is perhaps TRBD2 (5 bases). The CDR3 nucleotides read TGTGCCAGCAGCTTGGGCGAGAGGGAAAAAAACCCCGATACGCAGTATTTT. It yields the protein CASSLGEREKNPDTQYF. Full variable domain (rest looked up from reference TRBV5-6 and TRBJ2-3): DAGVTQSPTHLIKTRGQQVTLRCSPKSGHDTVSWYQQALGQGPQFIFQYYEEEERQRGNFPDRFSGHQFPNYSSELNVNALLLGDSALYLCASSLGEREKNPDTQYFGPGTRLTVL.